These 21 T cell receptor beta chains were sequenced from one sample in a study of T cells in Graves' hyperthyroidism and ophthalmopathy. Template material for amplifying TCR beta CDR3 regions consisted of RNA transcripts. When the TCR CDR3 underwent first-round RT-PCR, the HTBI primer set was used. TCRdb re-derived calls from the multiplex PCR reads in MiXCR, one entry per CDR3 protein. Here the sample spans approximately 560,000 distinct CDR3 sequences, around 14% being singletons. The sample comprised blood. These receptors were collected from a woman under 40 with Graves' hyperthyroidism.

This clonotype was seen many times. The V gene is TRBV27, the J gene TRBJ2-5; TRBD1 matches 10 bases. CDR3 length: 15 amino acids. Germline trimming cut 6 bases from V and 3 bases from J; bases unmatched to any gene: 7. Germline CDR1 and CDR2: MNHEY and SMNVEV (reference sequence). The CDR3 DNA reads TGTGCCAGCAGGCAGATTGGGACAGGGGAAGAGACCCAGTACTTC. Protein product: CASRQIGTGEETQYF.

This sequence joins TRBV18 and TRBJ1-3; unclear D gene. CDR1 KGHSH and CDR2 LQKENI come from the germline V gene. The CDR3 spans 16 residues. V gave up 2 bases and J gave up 0 bases, with 11 bases separating them. The DNA of the CDR3 is TGTGCCAGCTCACCAGGCCTCACTAGCTCTGGAAACACCATATATTTT. Translation: CASSPGLTSSGNTIYF.

This clonotype has ten or more counts. V usage is TRBV29-1 and J usage is TRBJ2-7, with 7 bases lining up with TRBD1. V shed 3 bases and J 5 bases; nucleotides not matched to a gene: 10. The CDR3 totals 14 residues. Germline V gives CDR1 SQVTM, CDR2 ANQGSEA. The CDR3 region is CSVERGLGDHEQYF. The CDR3 DNA reads TGCAGCGTTGAGAGGGGGCTAGGGGACCACGAGCAGTACTTC.

This clonotype was detected ten times or more. The rearrangement joins TRBV7-8 to TRBJ1-5; a possible D gene is TRBD1 (5 bases). Between the trimmed V and J ends, which lost 2 bases and 3 bases, there was a span of 8 bases. CDR1 is SGHVS, CDR2 FQNEAQ, per germline. The CDR3 is 14 amino acids. The CDR3 DNA is TGTGCCAGCAGCTTATTCAGGGACAATCAGCCCCAGCATTTT. Amino acids: CASSLFRDNQPQHF. The full variable domain, its missing parts supplied by reference TRBV7-8 and TRBJ1-5, is GAGVSQSPRYKVAKRGQDVALRCDPISGHVSLFWYQQALGQGPEFLTYFQNEAQLDKSGLPSDRFFAERPEGSVSTLKIQRTQQEDSAVYLCASSLFRDNQPQHFGDGTRLSIL.

This clonotype occurred many times. The chain joins TRBV20-1 to TRBJ2-1; no reliable D call. The germline V gene has CDR1 DFQATT and CDR2 SNEGSKA (reference sequence). The CDR3 contains 10 residues. Trimming took off 2 bases at V and 8 bases at J, with 4 bases between the two ends. CDR3 sequence (DNA): TGCAGTGCTAGAATCCATGAGCAGTTCTTC. It is translated as CSARIHEQFF.

There are many counts of this clonotype. The chain recombines TRBV2 with TRBJ2-7; tentative D call: TRBD1 (5 bases). Germline V gene lookup returns CDR1 SNHLY and CDR2 FYNNEI. V was cut by 6 bases and J by 2 bases, with 11 bases left in between. The CDR3 runs 13 residues. The CDR3 region is CASSRELTYEQYF. CDR3 nucleotide sequence: TGTGCCAGCAGCAGGGAACTTACCTACGAGCAGTACTTC.

Ten or more counts support this clonotype. The chain links TRBV5-1 to TRBJ2-7; no firm D call. The CDR3 sequence is 14 residues long. V gave up 4 bases and J gave up 4 bases, with 15 bases separating them. Germline V gives CDR1 SGHRS, CDR2 YFSETQ. CDR3: CASSKTGSRYEQYF. In DNA, the CDR3 is TGCGCCAGCAGCAAGACCGGGTCGCGTTACGAGCAGTACTTC.

Ten or more counts support this clonotype. This chain joins TRBV20-1 and TRBJ2-1; the D gene is possibly TRBD2 (5 bases). The CDR3 is 13 residues long. V lost 0 bases, J lost 10 bases, and 13 bases lay in between. CDR1 is DFQATT and CDR2 is SNEGSKA in the germline V gene (reference sequence). CDR3 nucleotides: TGCAGTGCTAGAGATCTGGGCAGACTAGAGCAGTTCTTC. Protein sequence: CSARDLGRLEQFF.

A note on this clonotype: A much more abundant neighbour one base away suggests this may be a read error. This CDR3 is missing its conserved last phenylalanine or tryptophan, likely due to a read error. The chain carries TRBV27 and TRBJ1-2; D might be TRBD1 (5 bases). The germline CDR1 and CDR2 sequences are MNHEY and SMNVEV (reference sequence). The CDR3 extends over 17 amino acids. V lost 2 bases and J lost 0, with 16 bases in between. CDR3 sequence: CASSLLDRMGANYGYTS. The CDR3 bases are TGTGCCAGCAGTTTACTTGACCGAATGGGGGCTAACTATGGCTACACCTCC.

The V and J genes are TRBV11-3 and TRBJ2-2; D not certain. The CDR3 has 14 amino acids. V was trimmed by 5 bases and J by 3 bases, leaving 10 bases between them. Germline values: CDR1 SGHNT, CDR2 YENEEA. This CDR3 is CASSSRTDTGELFF. The CDR3 DNA reads TGTGCCAGCAGCAGCCGGACGGACACCGGGGAGCTGTTTTTT.

This clonotype has ten or more counts. This sequence joins TRBV28 and TRBJ2-7, with D possibly called TRBD1 or TRBD2 (5 bases each). Trimming left V 6 bases short and J 13 bases short, with 19 bases between. The length of the CDR3 is 12 residues. Per the germline V gene, CDR1 is MDHEN and CDR2 is SYDVKM. The CDR3, as DNA: TGTGCCAGCAGCCAGCAACCGGGACGGCAATACTTC. Its protein is CASSQQPGRQYF.

This clonotype occurred a few times. The V call is TRBV7-6, the J call TRBJ2-5; D not resolved. Between the trimmed V and J ends, which lost 5 bases and 5 bases, there was a span of 15 bases. The length of the CDR3 is 14 residues. Germline V gene data show CDR1 as SGHVS and CDR2 as FNYEAQ. The CDR3 coding sequence is TGTGCCAGCAGCCCCACAGCATCGGTGGAGACCCAGTACTTC. Translating it yields CASSPTASVETQYF. Together with reference TRBV7-6 and TRBJ2-5, the CDR3 gives the full variable domain: GAGVSQSPRYKVTKRGQDVALRCDPISGHVSLYWYRQALGQGPEFLTYFNYEAQQDKSGLPNDRFSAERPEGSISTLTIQRTEQRDSAMYRCASSPTASVETQYFGPGTRLLVL.

A word on this clonotype: A much bigger clone sits one base away, suggesting this may be a read error. The chain uses TRBV6-4 and TRBJ2-2; D is uncertain. V was trimmed by 5 bases and J by 7 bases, leaving 11 bases between them. This CDR3 comprises 13 residues. The germline CDR1 and CDR2 sequences are MRHNA and SNTAGT. CDR3 in amino acids: CASSLSWGGELFF. The CDR3, as DNA: TGTGCCAGCAGTCTTTCTTGGGGCGGGGAGCTGTTTTTT.

The gene calls are TRBV4-3 and TRBJ2-7; TRBD2 matches at 9 bases. This CDR3 has 16 amino acids. The germline CDR1 and CDR2 sequences are LGHNA and YSLEER. Trimming removed 2 bases from V and 1 base from J; junction bases left unmatched: 6. Here the CDR3 DNA reads TGCGCCAGCAGCCAAATGGGACTAGCCTCATCCTACGAGCAGTACTTC. Residues: CASSQMGLASSYEQYF.

This clonotype was seen at least ten times. The chain couples TRBV6-5 to TRBJ2-2; D unresolved. Per the germline V gene, CDR1 is MNHEY and CDR2 is SVGAGI. CDR3 size: 12 residues. The V and J ends lost 2 bases and 5 bases respectively, with 3 bases between them. CDR3 in DNA: TGTGCCAGCAGTTACGGGACCGGGGAGCTGTTTTTT. It encodes CASSYGTGELFF.

This chain joins TRBV4-2 and TRBJ1-1; unclear D gene. This CDR3 is 15 amino acids long. Germline V lookup: CDR1 LGHNA, CDR2 YNFKEQ. The ends were cut back, 4 bases at V and 2 bases at J, with 14 bases in the middle. This CDR3 is CASSPLTEINTEAFF. CDR3 in DNA: TGTGCCAGCAGCCCCTTGACGGAAATCAACACTGAAGCTTTCTTT.

Concerning this clonotype itself: The conserved final phenylalanine or tryptophan is absent from the CDR3, which likely points to a read error. The J gene is TRBJ2-4, the V gene TRBV7-9; D might be TRBD2 (6 bases). Per germline, CDR1 SEHNR and CDR2 FQNEAQ (reference sequence). The CDR3 is made up of 13 amino acids. The V and J ends lost 3 bases and 3 bases respectively, with 6 bases between them. CDR3 coding DNA: TGTGCCAGCAGCTTGGGAGGCAAAAACATTCAGTACCTC. The encoded protein is CASSLGGKNIQYL.

The rearrangement links TRBV2 to TRBJ2-1; TRBD2 agrees at 9 bases. In germline, CDR1 is SNHLY, CDR2 FYNNEI. The CDR3 is 13 amino acids. Unmatched junction bases numbered 5, after V lost 3 bases and J lost 11 bases. The CDR3 loop is CASSDRLAGKQFF. In DNA, the CDR3 is TGTGCCAGCAGTGACCGGCTAGCGGGGAAGCAGTTCTTC.

Regarding this clonotype: One base away lies a much larger clone, so this may be a sequencing read error. The genes are TRBV6-5 and TRBJ2-2, with D possibly matching TRBD1 (6 bases). The CDR3 runs to 17 residues. From germline, CDR1 is MNHEY and CDR2 SVGAGI. CDR3 sequence: CASSYLGLQGPTGEPFF. DNA for the CDR3: TGTGCCAGCAGTTACCTCGGTTTGCAGGGGCCTACCGGGGAGCCGTTTTTT.

The table lists this clonotype with a few counts. The rearrangement links TRBV4-2 to TRBJ2-1; 7 bases map to TRBD2. This CDR3 has 16 residues. Germline lookup yields CDR1 LGHNA and CDR2 YNFKEQ. V lost 1 base, J lost 5 bases, and 8 bases stayed unmatched. CDR3 nucleotide sequence: TGTGCCAGCAGCCAAGGTCTGGTGGCGGGGGACAATGAGCAGTTCTTC. It translates to CASSQGLVAGDNEQFF.

There are many counts of this clonotype. The chain joins TRBV3-1 to TRBJ2-2; 7 bases fit TRBD2. In germline, CDR1 is LGHDT, CDR2 YNNKEL (reference sequence). This CDR3 spans 16 amino acids. The J segment lost 0 bases and the V segment lost 2 bases, leaving 3 bases of the junction unmatched. The CDR3 coding sequence is TGTGCCAGCAGCCAAACGAGCGGGACGAACACCGGGGAGCTGTTTTTT. Amino acids: CASSQTSGTNTGELFF.